This T cell receptor (beta chain) is from a study of blood T cell repertoires in COVID-19. The V end lost 6 bases, the J end lost 0 bases, and 8 bases lay between the germline ends. The germline CDR1 and CDR2 sequences are ENHRY and SYGVKD. This CDR3 spans 13 amino acids. Data came from immunoSEQ multiplex PCR; TCRdb stores just in-frame clones and leaves some out. In the table there are 200,000 to 250,000 clones, roughly 80% of which are singletons. The receptor comes from a woman aged 40 to 50 who had been exposed to COVID-19. Sequenced input: PBMCs or T cells enriched from blood (not recorded which). The chain combines TRBV10-3 with TRBJ1-1; D gene ambiguous. In nucleotides, the CDR3 is TGTGCCATCAGGGCGGCGATGAACACTGAAGCTTTCTTT. This translates into CAIRAAMNTEAFF.